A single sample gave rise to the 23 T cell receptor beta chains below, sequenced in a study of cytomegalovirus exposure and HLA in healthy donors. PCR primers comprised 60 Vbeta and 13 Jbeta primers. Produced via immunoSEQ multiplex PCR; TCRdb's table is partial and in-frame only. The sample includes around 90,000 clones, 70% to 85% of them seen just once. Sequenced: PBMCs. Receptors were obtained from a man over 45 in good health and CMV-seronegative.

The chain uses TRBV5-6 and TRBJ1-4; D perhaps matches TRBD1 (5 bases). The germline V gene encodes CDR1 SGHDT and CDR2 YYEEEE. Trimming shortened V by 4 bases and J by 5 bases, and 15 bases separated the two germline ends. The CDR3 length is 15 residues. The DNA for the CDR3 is TGTGCCAGCAGCCCGTCGTGGGGGGTAAATGAAAAACTGTTTTTT. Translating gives CASSPSWGVNEKLFF. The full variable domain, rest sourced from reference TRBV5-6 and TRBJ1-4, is DAGVTQSPTHLIKTRGQQVTLRCSPKSGHDTVSWYQQALGQGPQFIFQYYEEEERQRGNFPDRFSGHQFPNYSSELNVNALLLGDSALYLCASSPSWGVNEKLFFGSGTQLSVL.

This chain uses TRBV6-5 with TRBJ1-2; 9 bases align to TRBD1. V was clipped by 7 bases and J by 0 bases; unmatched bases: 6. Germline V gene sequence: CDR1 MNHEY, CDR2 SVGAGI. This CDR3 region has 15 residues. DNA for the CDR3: TGTGCCAGCAAATGGGGACAGGGTCCTAACTATGGCTACACCTTC. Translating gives CASKWGQGPNYGYTF.

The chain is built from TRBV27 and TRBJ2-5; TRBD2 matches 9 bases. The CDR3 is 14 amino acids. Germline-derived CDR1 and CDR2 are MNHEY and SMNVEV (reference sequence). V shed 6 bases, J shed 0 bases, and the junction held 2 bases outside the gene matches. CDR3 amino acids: CASRPSGNQETQYF. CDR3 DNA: TGTGCCAGCAGGCCTAGCGGGAACCAAGAGACCCAGTACTTC.

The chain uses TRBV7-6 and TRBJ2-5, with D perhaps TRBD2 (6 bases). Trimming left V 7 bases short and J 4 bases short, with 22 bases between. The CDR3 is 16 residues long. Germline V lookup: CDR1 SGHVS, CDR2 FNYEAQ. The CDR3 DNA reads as TGTGCCAGCACCAAACTCAGCGGGCCACCCACAGAGACCCAGTACTTC. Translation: CASTKLSGPPTETQYF.

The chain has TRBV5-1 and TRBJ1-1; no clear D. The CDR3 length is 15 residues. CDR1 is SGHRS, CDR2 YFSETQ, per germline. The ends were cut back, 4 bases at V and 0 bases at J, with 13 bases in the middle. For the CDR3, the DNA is TGCGCCAGCAGCAACGGACGGACTCTGAACACTGAAGCTTTCTTT. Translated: CASSNGRTLNTEAFF.

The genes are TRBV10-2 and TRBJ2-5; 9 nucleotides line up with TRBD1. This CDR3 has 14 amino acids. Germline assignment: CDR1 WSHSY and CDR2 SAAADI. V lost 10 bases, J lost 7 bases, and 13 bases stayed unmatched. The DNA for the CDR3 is TGCGCCACCAACCCAACAGGGGGCGGAGGGACCCAGTACTTC. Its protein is CATNPTGGGGTQYF.

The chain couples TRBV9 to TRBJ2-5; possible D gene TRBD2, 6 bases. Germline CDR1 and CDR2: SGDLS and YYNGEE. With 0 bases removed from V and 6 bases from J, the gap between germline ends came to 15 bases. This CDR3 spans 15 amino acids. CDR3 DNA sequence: TGTGCCAGCAGCGTAGGGACACAAGGAGGGCAGACCCAGTACTTC. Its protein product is CASSVGTQGGQTQYF. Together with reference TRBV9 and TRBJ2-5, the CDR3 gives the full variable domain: DSGVTQTPKHLITATGQRVTLRCSPRSGDLSVYWYQQSLDQGLQFLIQYYNGEERAKGNILERFSAQQFPDLHSELNLSSLELGDSALYFCASSVGTQGGQTQYFGPGTRLLVL.

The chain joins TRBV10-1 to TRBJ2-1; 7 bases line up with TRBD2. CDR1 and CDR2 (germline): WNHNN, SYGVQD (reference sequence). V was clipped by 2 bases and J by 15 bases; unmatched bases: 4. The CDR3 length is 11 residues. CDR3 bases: TGCGCCAGCAGTGAGGGCGGGAGTCGGTTCTTC. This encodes CASSEGGSRFF.

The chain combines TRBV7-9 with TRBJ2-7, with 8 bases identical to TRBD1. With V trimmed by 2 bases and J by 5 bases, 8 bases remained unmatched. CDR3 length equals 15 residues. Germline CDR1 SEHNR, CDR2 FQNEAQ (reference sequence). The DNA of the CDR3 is TGTGCCAGCAGCTTATTGCGGACAGGGAACGACGAGCAGTACTTC. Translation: CASSLLRTGNDEQYF. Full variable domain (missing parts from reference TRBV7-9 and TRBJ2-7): DTGVSQNPRHKITKRGQNVTFRCDPISEHNRLYWYRQTLGQGPEFLTYFQNEAQLEKSRLLSDRFSAERPKGSFSTLEIQRTEQGDSAMYLCASSLLRTGNDEQYFGPGTRLTVT.

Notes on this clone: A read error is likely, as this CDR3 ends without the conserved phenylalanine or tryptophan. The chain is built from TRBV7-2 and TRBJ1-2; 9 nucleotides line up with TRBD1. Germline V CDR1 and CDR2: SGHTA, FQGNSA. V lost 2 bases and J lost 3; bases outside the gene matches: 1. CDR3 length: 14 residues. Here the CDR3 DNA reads TGTGCCAGCAGCTTAACAGGGGGCGACTATGGCTACACCCTC. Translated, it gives CASSLTGGDYGYTL.

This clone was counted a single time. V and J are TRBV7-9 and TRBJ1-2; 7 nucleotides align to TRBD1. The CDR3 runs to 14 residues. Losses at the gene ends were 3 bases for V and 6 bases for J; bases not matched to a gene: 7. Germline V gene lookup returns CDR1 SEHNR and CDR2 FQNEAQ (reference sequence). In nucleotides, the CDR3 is TGTGCCAGCAGCTTGGTCGCGGGACAGAATGGCTACACCTTC. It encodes CASSLVAGQNGYTF.

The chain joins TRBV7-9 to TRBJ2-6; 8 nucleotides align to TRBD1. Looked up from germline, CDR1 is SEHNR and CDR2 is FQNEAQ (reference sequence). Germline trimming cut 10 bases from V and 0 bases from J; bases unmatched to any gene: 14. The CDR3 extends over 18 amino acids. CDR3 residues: CAMTLGQDLSSGANVLTF. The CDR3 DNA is TGTGCCATGACACTGGGACAGGACCTTAGCTCTGGGGCCAACGTCCTGACTTTC.

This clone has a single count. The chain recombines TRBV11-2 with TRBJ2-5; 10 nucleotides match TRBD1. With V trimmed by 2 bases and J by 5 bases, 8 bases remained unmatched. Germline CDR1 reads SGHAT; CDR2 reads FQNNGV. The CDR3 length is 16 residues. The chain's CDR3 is CASSLYGTGDWETQYF. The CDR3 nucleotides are TGTGCCAGCAGCTTATATGGGACAGGGGATTGGGAGACCCAGTACTTC.

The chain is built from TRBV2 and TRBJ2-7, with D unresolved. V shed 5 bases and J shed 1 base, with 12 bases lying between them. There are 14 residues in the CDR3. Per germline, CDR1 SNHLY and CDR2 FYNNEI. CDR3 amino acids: CASSTSEASYEQYF. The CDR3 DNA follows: TGTGCCAGCAGTACCTCTGAGGCGTCCTACGAGCAGTACTTC.

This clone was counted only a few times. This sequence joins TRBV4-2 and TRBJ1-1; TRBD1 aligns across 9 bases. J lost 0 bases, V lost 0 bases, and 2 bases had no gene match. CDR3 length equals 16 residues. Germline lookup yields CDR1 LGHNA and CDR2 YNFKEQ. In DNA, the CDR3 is TGTGCCAGCAGCCAAGACGACAGGGGGATGAACACTGAAGCTTTCTTT. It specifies CASSQDDRGMNTEAFF.

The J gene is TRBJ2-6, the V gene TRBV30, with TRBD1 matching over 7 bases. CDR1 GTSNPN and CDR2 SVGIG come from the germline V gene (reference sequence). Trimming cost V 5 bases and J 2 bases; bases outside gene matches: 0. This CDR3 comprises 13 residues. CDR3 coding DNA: TGTGCCTGGGGACAGGCTGGGGCCAACGTCCTGACTTTC. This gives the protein CAWGQAGANVLTF.

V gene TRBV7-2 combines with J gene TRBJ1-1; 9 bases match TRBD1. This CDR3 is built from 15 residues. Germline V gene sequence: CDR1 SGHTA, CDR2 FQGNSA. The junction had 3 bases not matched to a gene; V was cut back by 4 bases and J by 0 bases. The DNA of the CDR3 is TGTGCCAGCAGCTCCGGACAGGGGATGAACACTGAAGCTTTCTTT. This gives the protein CASSSGQGMNTEAFF.

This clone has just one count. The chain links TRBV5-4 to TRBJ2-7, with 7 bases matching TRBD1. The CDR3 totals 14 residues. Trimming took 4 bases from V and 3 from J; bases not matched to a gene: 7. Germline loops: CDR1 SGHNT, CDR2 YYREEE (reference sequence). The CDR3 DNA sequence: TGTGCCAGCAGCCTAGGGGGCGTTGTCTACGAGCAGTACTTC. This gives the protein CASSLGGVVYEQYF.

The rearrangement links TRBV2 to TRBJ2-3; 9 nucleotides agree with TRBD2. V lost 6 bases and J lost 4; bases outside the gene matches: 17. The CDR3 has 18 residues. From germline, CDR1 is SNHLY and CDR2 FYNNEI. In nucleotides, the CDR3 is TGTGCCAGCAGCCCACGAGTATTATCTAGCGGGATGGCAGATACGCAGTATTTT. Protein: CASSPRVLSSGMADTQYF.

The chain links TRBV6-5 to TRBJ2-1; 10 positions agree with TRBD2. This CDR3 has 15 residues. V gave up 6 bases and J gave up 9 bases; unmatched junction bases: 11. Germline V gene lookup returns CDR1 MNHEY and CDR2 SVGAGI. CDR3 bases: TGTGCCAGCAGCATTAGCGGGAGGTCCATGAGTGAGCAGTTCTTC. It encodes CASSISGRSMSEQFF.

CDR3 DNA sequence: TGCGCCAGCAGCTTAAACAGGGTAGAGGATGAGCAGTTCTTC. Encoded protein: CASSLNRVEDEQFF. The J gene is TRBJ2-1, the V gene TRBV5-1; D might be TRBD1 (6 bases). Germline lookup yields CDR1 SGHRS and CDR2 YFSETQ. The CDR3 loop spans 14 amino acids. V lost 2 bases, J lost 8 bases, and 14 bases lay in between.

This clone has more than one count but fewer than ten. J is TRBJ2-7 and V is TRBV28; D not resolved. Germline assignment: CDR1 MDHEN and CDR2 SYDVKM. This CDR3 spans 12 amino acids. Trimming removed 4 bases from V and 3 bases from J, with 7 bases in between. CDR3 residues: CASSSWSYEQYF. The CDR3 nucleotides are TGTGCCAGCAGTTCATGGAGCTACGAGCAGTACTTC.

CDR3 protein: CASSLGPAGVGNEQFF. DNA of the CDR3: TGCGCCAGCAGCTTGGGTCCAGCGGGAGTGGGGAATGAGCAGTTCTTC. The rearrangement links TRBV5-1 to TRBJ2-1, with 8 positions matching TRBD2. This CDR3 contains 16 residues. Germline V gene data show CDR1 as SGHRS and CDR2 as YFSETQ. J was trimmed by 7 bases and V by 0 bases; bases with no gene match: 9.